The clone carrying this T cell receptor (beta chain) rates as medium-sized (0.01 to 0.1%). Its antigen is still unknown. The data were taken from a study of PD-1 blockade in classical Hodgkin lymphoma. Only in-frame clones appear in the TCRdb table, and some are missing; sequencing was by immunoSEQ multiplex PCR. The table shows 75,000 to 100,000 clones, with more than 85% occurring only once. This CDR3 contains 17 residues. Germline loops: CDR1 SEHNR, CDR2 FQNEAQ (reference sequence). V shed 5 bases and J 2 bases; nucleotides not matched to a gene: 15. General study findings and limits: Exclusion was the outcome for patients who began nivolumab under 1 year after ASCT. Newly diagnosed patients were said to have less baseline TCR diversity than healthy donors did. Complete responders entered with baseline diversity on par with newly diagnosed patients, the results showed.

The time point: cycle 4 day 1 (C4D1), after 5 to 7 weeks of nivolumab. Each patient relapsed following autologous stem cell transplantation, and prior brentuximab vedotin exposure differed. The receptor's source is a human donor with classical Hodgkin lymphoma. The input for sequencing was peripheral blood mononuclear cells (PBMCs), taken before the fourth cycle of nivolumab. The J gene is TRBJ2-7, the V gene TRBV7-9, with TRBD2 identical over 7 bases. The CDR3 nucleotides read TGTGCCAGCAGCCCGCGGACTAGTGGGAGTGGCGCCTACGAGCAGTACTTC. Translated: CASSPRTSGSGAYEQYF.